This T cell receptor (beta chain) derives from a study of blood T cells in healthy people across ages. The use of a sample-barcoded 5' primer and a J-beta primer mix characterized a second PCR of about 7 to 12 cycles. One entry per CDR3 protein results from TCRdb running MiXCR on the 5' RACE reads. The sample lists some 790,000 distinct CDR3 sequences, more than 25% seen once, with approximately 15% in the top ten. The V gene's germline CDR1 is LGHNA and CDR2 YSLEER. This CDR3 is 14 amino acids long. V lost 0 bases and J lost 3, with 8 bases in between. This clonotype has only a few counts. Material: blood. The clonotype was recovered from a woman of 80 years or more in good health. This chain joins TRBV4-3 and TRBJ1-1; D gene ambiguous. CDR3 nucleotides: TGCGCCAGCAGCCAAGATTGGGAGGACACTGAAGCTTTCTTT. Its protein is CASSQDWEDTEAFF.